This entry is about one T cell receptor (beta chain). What antigen it recognizes has not been identified. Base qualities were left out, and no much larger clone turns up one base away. This entry belongs to a study of control samples from healthy donors and cancer patients (dated by TCRdb to 2020 to 2021). V is shortened by 1 base, J by 4 bases, and the region joining them spans 10 bases. CDR1 and CDR2 are read off the germline V gene as SGHDN and FVKESK. From the cysteine through the phenylalanine, the CDR3 covers 14 amino acids. Only CDR3 DNA is held: 42 bases, read in frame from base 1. The library came from the immunoSEQ multiplex PCR assay. TCRdb carries this immuneACCESS record with in-frame sequences only. Its versions omit some clonotypes, under half of them owing to an unresolved V gene in the studies checked, with the rest unexplained. The table for this sample lists 95,000 to 150,000 clones; roughly 90% of them were counted only once. The ten largest clones take up almost 40% of the sample.

The sequenced sample consisted of blood. The chain joins TRBV14 to TRBJ1-1; TRBD1 is a possible D gene, resting on 5 matching bases. The sequence was collected from a man aged 45-60 years in good health. The DNA sequence is TGTGCCAGCAGCCAAGGATCCGGGGGCACTGAAGCTTTCTTT. Translated, this gives CASSQGSGGTEAFF.